This T cell receptor beta chain was sequenced during a study of blood T cell repertoires in COVID-19. The data were produced by immunoSEQ multiplex PCR, yet TCRdb's version contains in-frame clones alone and is incomplete. Of hundreds of thousands of clones listed, about 80% are singletons. The CDR3 is made up of 13 amino acids. Germline V gene data show CDR1 as LGHDT and CDR2 as YNNKEL (reference sequence). V was pared by 6 bases and J by 9 bases, with 10 bases of the junction left unmatched. This clone was detected only once. Sequenced sample: peripheral blood. This sequence was found in a human donor in a cohort sampled during active COVID-19. The chain has TRBV3-1 (or the pseudogene TRBV3-2) and TRBJ1-2; 7 nucleotides agree with TRBD1. The CDR3 coding sequence is TGTGCCAGCAGACCTAGACAGGGTTCCCGCTACACCTTC. Encoded protein: CASRPRQGSRYTF.